The TCR beta chain under discussion was sequenced for a study of CD8 T cells in cerebrospinal fluid in Alzheimer's disease. Frequency places this clonotype as medium-sized (0.01 to 0.1%). TCRdb reprocessed the 10x single-cell sequencing reads, keeping one entry per CDR3 protein, no DNA. Its clone listing holds about 1,200 distinct CDR3 sequences. In germline, CDR1 is DFQATT, CDR2 SNEGSKA (reference sequence). The CDR3 is 14 residues long. The sample taken for sequencing was cerebrospinal fluid. The gene calls are TRBV20-1 and TRBJ2-2; checking the TCRdb D call of TRBD1 is not possible without DNA. This clonotype originated in a human donor in good health. The CDR3 is CSARPVTGPGELFF.